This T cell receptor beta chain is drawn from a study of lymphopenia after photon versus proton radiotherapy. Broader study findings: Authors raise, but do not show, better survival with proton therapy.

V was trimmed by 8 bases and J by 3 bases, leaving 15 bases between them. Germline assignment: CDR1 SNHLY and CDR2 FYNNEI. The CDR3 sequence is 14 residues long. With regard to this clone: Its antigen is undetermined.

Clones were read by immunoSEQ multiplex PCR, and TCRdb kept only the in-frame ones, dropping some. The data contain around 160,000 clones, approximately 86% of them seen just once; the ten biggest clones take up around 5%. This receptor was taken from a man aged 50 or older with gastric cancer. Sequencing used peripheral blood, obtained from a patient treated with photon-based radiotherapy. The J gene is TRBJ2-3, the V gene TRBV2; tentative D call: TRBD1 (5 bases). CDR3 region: CASVLTGLTDTQYF. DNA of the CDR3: TGTGCCAGCGTCCTAACAGGCCTGACAGATACGCAGTATTTT.